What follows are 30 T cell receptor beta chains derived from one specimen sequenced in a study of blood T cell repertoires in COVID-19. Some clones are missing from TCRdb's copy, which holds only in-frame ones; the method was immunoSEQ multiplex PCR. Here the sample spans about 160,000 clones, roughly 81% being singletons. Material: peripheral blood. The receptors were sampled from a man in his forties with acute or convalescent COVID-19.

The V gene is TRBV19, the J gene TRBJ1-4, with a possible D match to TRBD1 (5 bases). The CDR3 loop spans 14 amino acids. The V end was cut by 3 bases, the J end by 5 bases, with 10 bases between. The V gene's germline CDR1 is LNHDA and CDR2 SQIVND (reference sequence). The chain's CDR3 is CASSILDKNEKLFF. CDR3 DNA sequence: TGTGCCAGTAGTATTTTGGACAAAAATGAAAAACTGTTTTTT. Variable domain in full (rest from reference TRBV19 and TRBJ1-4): DGGITQSPKYLFRKEGQNVTLSCEQNLNHDAMYWYRQDPGQGLRLIYYSQIVNDFQKGDIAEGYSVSREKKESFPLTVTSAQKNPTAFYLCASSILDKNEKLFFGSGTQLSVL.

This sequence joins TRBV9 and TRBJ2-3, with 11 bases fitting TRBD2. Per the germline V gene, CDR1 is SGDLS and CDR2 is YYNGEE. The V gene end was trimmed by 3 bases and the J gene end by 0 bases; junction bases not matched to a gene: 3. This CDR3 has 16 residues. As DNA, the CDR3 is TGTGCCAGCAGCGCAAGACTAGCGGGGAGCACAGATACGCAGTATTTT. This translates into CASSARLAGSTDTQYF.

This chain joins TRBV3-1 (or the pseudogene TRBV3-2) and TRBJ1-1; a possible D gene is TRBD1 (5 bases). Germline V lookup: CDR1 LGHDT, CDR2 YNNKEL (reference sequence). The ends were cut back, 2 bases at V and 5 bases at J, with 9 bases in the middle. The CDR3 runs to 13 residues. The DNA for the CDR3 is TGTGCCAGCAGCCAAAGGGGTCGGACTGAAGCTTTCTTT. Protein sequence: CASSQRGRTEAFF.

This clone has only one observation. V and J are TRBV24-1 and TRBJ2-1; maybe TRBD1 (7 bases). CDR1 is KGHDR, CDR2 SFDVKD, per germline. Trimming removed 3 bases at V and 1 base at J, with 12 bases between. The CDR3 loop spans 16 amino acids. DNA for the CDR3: TGTGCCACCAGTGATGTACAGGGGAGGTCCTACAATGAGCAGTTCTTC. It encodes CATSDVQGRSYNEQFF.

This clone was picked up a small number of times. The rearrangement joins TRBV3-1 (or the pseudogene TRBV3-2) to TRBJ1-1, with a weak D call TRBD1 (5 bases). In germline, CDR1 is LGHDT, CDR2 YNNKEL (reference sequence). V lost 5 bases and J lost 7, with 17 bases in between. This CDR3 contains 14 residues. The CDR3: CASSSLQGTGEAFF. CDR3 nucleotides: TGTGCCAGCAGCTCCCTTCAGGGAACGGGTGAAGCTTTCTTT.

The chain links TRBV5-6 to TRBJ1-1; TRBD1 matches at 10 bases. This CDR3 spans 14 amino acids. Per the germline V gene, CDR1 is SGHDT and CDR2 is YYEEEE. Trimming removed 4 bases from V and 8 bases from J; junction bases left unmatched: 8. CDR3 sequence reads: CASSLEGQGIEAFF. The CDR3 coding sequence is TGTGCCAGCAGCCTTGAGGGACAGGGGATAGAAGCTTTCTTT.

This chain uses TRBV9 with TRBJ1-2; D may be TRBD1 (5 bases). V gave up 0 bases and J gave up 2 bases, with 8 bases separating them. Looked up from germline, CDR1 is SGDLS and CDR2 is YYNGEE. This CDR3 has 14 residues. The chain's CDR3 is CASSVAGRNYGYTF. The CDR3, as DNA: TGTGCCAGCAGCGTAGCAGGGAGGAACTATGGCTACACCTTC. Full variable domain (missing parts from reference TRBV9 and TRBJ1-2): DSGVTQTPKHLITATGQRVTLRCSPRSGDLSVYWYQQSLDQGLQFLIQYYNGEERAKGNILERFSAQQFPDLHSELNLSSLELGDSALYFCASSVAGRNYGYTFGSGTRLTVV.

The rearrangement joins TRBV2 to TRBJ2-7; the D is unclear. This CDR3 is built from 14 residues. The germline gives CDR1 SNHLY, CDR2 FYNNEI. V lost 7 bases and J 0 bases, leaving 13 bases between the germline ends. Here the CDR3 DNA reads TGTGCCAGCAAGGTCGAGGTCTACTCCTACGAGCAGTACTTC. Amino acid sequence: CASKVEVYSYEQYF.

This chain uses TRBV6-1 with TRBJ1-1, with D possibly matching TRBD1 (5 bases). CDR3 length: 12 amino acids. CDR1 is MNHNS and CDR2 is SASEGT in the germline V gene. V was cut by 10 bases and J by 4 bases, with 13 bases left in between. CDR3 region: CATLKGPTEAFF. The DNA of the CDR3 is TGTGCCACCCTAAAGGGGCCCACTGAAGCTTTCTTT.

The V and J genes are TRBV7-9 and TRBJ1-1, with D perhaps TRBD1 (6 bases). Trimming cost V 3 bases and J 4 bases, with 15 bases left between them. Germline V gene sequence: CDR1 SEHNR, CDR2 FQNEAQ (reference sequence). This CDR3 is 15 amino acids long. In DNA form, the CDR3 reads TGTGCCAGCAGCTTTCGATCCAGGGGAGCCACTGAAGCTTTCTTT. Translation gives CASSFRSRGATEAFF.

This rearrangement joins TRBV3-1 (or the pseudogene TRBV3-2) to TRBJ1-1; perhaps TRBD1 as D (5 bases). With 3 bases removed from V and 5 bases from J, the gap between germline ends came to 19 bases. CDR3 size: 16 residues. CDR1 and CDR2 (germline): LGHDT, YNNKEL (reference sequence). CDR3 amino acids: CASSHRTRIRRTEAFF. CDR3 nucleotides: TGTGCCAGCAGCCACCGGACACGGATTAGACGAACTGAAGCTTTCTTT.

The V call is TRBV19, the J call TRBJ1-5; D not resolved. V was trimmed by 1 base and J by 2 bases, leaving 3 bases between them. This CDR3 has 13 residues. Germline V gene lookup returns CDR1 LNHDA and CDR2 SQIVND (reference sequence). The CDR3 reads CASSIVGNQPQHF. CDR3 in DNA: TGTGCCAGTAGTATAGTAGGCAATCAGCCCCAGCATTTT. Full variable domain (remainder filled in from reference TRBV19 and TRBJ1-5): DGGITQSPKYLFRKEGQNVTLSCEQNLNHDAMYWYRQDPGQGLRLIYYSQIVNDFQKGDIAEGYSVSREKKESFPLTVTSAQKNPTAFYLCASSIVGNQPQHFGDGTRLSIL.

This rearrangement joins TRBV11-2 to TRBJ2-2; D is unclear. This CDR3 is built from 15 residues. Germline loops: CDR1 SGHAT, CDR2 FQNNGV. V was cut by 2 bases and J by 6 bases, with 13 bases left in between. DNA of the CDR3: TGTGCCAGCAGCTTAAGGATCCAGGTAGCCGGGGAGCTGTTTTTT. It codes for CASSLRIQVAGELFF.

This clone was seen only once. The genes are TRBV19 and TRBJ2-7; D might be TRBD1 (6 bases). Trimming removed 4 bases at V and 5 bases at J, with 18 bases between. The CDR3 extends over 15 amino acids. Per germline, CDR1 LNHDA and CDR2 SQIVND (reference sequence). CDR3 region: CASSKPGQQSHEQYF. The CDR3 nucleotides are TGTGCCAGTAGTAAGCCGGGACAACAGTCCCACGAGCAGTACTTC.

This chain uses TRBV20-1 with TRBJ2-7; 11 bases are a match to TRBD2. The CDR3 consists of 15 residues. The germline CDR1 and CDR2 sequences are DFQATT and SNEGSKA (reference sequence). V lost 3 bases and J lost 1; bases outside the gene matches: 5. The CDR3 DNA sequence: TGCAGTGCTAGTCCCCTAGCGGGGGGATCCTACGAGCAGTACTTC. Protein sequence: CSASPLAGGSYEQYF.

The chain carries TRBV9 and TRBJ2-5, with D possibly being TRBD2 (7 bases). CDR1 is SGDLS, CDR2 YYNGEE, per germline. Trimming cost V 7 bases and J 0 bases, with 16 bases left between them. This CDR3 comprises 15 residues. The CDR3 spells CASALGGGDQETQYF. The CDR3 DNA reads TGTGCCAGCGCCTTAGGAGGGGGGGACCAAGAGACCCAGTACTTC.

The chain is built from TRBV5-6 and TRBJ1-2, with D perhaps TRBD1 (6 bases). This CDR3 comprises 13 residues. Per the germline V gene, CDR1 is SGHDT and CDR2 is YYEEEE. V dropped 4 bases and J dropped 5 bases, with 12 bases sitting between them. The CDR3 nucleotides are TGTGCCAGCAGCAGTACACAGGGTTATGGCTACACCTTC. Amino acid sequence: CASSSTQGYGYTF. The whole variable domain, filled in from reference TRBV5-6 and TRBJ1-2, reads DAGVTQSPTHLIKTRGQQVTLRCSPKSGHDTVSWYQQALGQGPQFIFQYYEEEERQRGNFPDRFSGHQFPNYSSELNVNALLLGDSALYLCASSSTQGYGYTFGSGTRLTVV.

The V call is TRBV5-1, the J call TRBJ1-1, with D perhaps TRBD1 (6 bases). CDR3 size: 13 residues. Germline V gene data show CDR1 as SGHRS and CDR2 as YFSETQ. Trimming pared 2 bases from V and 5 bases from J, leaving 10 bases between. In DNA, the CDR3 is TGCGCCAGCAGCTTAATCGACAGGACTGAAGCTTTCTTT. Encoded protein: CASSLIDRTEAFF. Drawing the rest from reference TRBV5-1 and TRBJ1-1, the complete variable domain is KAGVTQTPRYLIKTRGQQVTLSCSPISGHRSVSWYQQTPGQGLQFLFEYFSETQRNKGNFPGRFSGRQFSNSRSEMNVSTLELGDSALYLCASSLIDRTEAFFGQGTRLTVV.

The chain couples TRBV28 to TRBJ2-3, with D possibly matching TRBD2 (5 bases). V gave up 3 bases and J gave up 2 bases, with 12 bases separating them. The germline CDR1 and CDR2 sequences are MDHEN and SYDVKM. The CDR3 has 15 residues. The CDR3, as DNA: TGTGCCAGCAGTTTGTTGAGGCGGGTCACAGATACGCAGTATTTT. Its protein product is CASSLLRRVTDTQYF.

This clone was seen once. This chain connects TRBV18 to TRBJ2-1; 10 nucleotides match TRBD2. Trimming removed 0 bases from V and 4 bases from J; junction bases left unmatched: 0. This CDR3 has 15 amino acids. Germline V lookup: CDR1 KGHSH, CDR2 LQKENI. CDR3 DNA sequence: TGTGCCAGCTCACCACCTAGCGGGGGGTACAATGAGCAGTTCTTC. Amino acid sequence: CASSPPSGGYNEQFF. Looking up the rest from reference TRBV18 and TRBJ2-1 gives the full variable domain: NAGVMQNPRHLVRRRGQEARLRCSPMKGHSHVYWYRQLPEEGLKFMVYLQKENIIDESGMPKERFSAEFPKEGPSILRIQQVVRGDSAAYFCASSPPSGGYNEQFFGPGTRLTVL.

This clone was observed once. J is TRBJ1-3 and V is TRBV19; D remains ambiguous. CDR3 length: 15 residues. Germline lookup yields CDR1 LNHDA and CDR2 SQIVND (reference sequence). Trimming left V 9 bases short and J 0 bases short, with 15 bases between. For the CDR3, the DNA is TGTGCCAGCAAGGAGACGCCTAACTCTGGAAACACCATATATTTT. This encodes CASKETPNSGNTIYF.

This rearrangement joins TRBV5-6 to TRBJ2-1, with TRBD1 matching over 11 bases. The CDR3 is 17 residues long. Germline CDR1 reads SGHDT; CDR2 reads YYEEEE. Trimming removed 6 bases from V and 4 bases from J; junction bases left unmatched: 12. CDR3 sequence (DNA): TGTGCCAGCAAAATATTAACGGGACAGGGGGGATACAATGAGCAGTTCTTC. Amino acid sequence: CASKILTGQGGYNEQFF.

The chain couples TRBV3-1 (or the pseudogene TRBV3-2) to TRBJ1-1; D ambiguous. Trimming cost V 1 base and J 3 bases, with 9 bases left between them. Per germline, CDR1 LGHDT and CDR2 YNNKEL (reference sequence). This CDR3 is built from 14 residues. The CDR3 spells CASSQVLSDTEAFF. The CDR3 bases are TGTGCCAGCAGCCAAGTCCTTTCCGACACTGAAGCTTTCTTT.

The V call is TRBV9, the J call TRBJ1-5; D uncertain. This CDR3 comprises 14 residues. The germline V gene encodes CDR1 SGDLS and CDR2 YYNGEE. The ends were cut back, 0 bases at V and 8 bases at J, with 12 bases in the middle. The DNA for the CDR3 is TGTGCCAGCAGCGTAGAGCCGGGGTTGAAGCCCCAGCATTTT. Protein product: CASSVEPGLKPQHF. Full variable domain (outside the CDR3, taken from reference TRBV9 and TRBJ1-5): DSGVTQTPKHLITATGQRVTLRCSPRSGDLSVYWYQQSLDQGLQFLIQYYNGEERAKGNILERFSAQQFPDLHSELNLSSLELGDSALYFCASSVEPGLKPQHFGDGTRLSIL.

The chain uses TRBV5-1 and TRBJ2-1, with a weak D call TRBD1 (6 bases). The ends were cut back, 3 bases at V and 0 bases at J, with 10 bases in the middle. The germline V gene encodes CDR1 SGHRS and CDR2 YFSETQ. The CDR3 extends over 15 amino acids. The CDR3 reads CASSSGQSSYNEQFF. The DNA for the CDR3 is TGCGCCAGCAGCTCCGGACAGAGCTCCTACAATGAGCAGTTCTTC. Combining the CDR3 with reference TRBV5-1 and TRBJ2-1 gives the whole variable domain KAGVTQTPRYLIKTRGQQVTLSCSPISGHRSVSWYQQTPGQGLQFLFEYFSETQRNKGNFPGRFSGRQFSNSRSEMNVSTLELGDSALYLCASSSGQSSYNEQFFGPGTRLTVL.

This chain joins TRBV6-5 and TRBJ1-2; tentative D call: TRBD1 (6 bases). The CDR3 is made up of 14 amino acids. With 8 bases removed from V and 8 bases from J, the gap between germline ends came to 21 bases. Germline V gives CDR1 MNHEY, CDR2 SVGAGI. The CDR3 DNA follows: TGTGCCAGCTCCGGGGGGGGCCGCGCGGGAGGCTACACCTTC. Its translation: CASSGGGRAGGYTF.

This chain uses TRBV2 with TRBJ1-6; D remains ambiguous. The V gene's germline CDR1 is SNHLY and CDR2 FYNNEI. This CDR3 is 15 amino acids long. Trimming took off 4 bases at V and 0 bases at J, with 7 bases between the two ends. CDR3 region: CASSGESSYNSPLHF. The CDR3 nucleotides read TGTGCCAGCAGTGGCGAGAGCTCCTATAATTCACCCCTCCACTTT.

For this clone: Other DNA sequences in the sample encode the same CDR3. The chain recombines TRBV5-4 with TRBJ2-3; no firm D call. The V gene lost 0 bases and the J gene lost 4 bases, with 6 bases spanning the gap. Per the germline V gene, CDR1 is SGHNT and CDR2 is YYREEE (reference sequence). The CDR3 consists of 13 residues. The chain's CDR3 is CASSLDAADTQYF. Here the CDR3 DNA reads TGTGCCAGCAGCTTGGATGCGGCAGATACGCAGTATTTT.

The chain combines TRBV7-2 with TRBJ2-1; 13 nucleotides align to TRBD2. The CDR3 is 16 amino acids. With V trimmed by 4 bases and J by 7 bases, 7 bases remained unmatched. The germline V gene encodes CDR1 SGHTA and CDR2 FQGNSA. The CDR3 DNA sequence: TGTGCCAGCAGCTGGCCGACTAGCGGGGGGAATAATGAGCAGTTCTTC. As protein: CASSWPTSGGNNEQFF.

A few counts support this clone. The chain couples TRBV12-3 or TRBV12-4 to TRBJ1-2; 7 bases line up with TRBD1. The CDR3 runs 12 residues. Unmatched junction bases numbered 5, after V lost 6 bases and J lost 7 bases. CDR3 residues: CASREGAGGYTF. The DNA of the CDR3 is TGTGCCAGCAGAGAGGGGGCGGGTGGCTACACCTTC.